This T cell receptor beta chain was sequenced during a study of cytomegalovirus exposure and HLA in healthy donors. Turning to this clone: The antigen is undetermined.

In germline, CDR1 is SGDLS, CDR2 YYNGEE. The CDR3 spans 14 residues. V shed 7 bases and J 8 bases; nucleotides not matched to a gene: 7. Whole-study findings and limits: There were some public TCRs occurring in many donors, but most TCR sequences were rare. CMV antigen specificity was confirmed in vitro for a few CMV-associated chains. Reports credit the classifier with highly specific, highly sensitive diagnosis of cytomegalovirus status.

TCRdb's table, derived via immunoSEQ multiplex PCR, lists solely in-frame clones and lacks some. The table lists under 60,000 clones, over 75% of them singletons. The receptor comes from a woman between 25 and 40 years old in good health and CMV-seronegative. This rearrangement joins TRBV9 to TRBJ1-5, with TRBD1 matching over 12 bases. The specimen was PBMCs. The CDR3 DNA is TGTGCCAGCTCCCGGGACAGGGGGCGCGAGCCCCAGCATTTT. This encodes CASSRDRGREPQHF.